This T cell receptor (beta chain) was sequenced during a study of blood T cell repertoires in COVID-19. Whole-study context: Acute-phase and convalescent COVID-19 samples originated in the United States, Italy and Spain.

Trimming left V 1 base short and J 6 bases short, with 13 bases between. This CDR3 comprises 15 residues. The germline gives CDR1 SGHVS, CDR2 FNYEAQ. Original handling: Reference gene primer amplification gave estimated nucleated cell counts. The data were produced by immunoSEQ multiplex PCR, yet TCRdb's version contains in-frame clones alone and is incomplete. Clonal size and the V and J genes are those of that table, whereas D and trimming came from the DNA. The table includes over 110,000 clones, roughly 80% detected once. Material: PBMCs or T cells enriched from blood (not recorded which). The receptor was derived from a man between 40 and 49 years old with acute COVID-19. This chain connects TRBV7-6 to TRBJ2-1; perhaps TRBD1 as D (6 bases). As DNA, the CDR3 is TGTGCCAGCAGCTTAGTGTACAGGGTGGGCAATGAGCAGTTCTTC. It codes for CASSLVYRVGNEQFF.